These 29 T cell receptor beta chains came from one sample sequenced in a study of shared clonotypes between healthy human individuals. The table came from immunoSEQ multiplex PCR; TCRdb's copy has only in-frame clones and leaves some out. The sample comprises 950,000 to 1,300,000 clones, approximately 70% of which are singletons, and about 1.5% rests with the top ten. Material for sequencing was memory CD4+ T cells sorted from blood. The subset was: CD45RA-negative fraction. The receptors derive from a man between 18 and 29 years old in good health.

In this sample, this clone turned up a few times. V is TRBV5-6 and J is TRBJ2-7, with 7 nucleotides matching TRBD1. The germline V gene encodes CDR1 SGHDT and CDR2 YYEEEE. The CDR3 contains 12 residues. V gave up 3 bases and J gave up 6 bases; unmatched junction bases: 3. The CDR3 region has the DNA TGTGCCAGCAGCTACAACAGGGGCGAGCAGTACTTC. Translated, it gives CASSYNRGEQYF.

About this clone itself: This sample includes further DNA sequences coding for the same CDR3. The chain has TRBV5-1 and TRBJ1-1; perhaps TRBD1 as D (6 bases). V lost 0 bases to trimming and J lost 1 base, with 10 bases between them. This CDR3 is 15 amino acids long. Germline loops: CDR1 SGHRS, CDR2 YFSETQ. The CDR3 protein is CASSLEGTKNTEAFF. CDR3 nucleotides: TGCGCCAGCAGCTTGGAAGGGACAAAGAACACTGAAGCTTTCTTT.

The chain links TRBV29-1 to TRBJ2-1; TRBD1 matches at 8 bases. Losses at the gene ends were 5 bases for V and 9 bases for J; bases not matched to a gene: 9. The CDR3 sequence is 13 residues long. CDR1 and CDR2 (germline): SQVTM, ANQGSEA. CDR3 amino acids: CSVTQDRVGEQFF. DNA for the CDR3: TGCAGCGTTACTCAGGACAGGGTGGGTGAGCAGTTCTTC.

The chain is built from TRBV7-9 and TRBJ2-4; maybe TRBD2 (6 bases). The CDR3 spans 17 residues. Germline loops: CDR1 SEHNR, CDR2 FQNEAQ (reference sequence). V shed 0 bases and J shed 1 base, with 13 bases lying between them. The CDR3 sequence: CASSLASGVSAKNIQYF. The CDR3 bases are TGTGCCAGCAGCTTAGCGTCGGGGGTTAGTGCCAAAAACATTCAGTACTTC.

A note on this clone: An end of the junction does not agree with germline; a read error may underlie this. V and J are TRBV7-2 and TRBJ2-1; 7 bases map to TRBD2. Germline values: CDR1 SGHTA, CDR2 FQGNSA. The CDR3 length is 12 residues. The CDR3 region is CASSLLAGYNIF. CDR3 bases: TGTGCCAGCAGCCTTTTAGCGGGTTACAATATCTTC.

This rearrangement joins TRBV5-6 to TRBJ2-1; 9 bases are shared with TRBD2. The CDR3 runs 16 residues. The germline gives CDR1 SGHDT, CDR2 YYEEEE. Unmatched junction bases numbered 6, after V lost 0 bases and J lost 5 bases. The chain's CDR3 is CASSLAGTSRNNEQFF. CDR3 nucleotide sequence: TGTGCCAGCAGCTTGGCCGGGACTAGCCGAAACAATGAGCAGTTCTTC.

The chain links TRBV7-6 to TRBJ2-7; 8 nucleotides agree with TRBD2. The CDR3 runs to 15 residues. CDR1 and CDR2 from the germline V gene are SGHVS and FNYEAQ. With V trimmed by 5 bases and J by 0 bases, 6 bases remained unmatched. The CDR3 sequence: CASSTQRGSSYEQYF. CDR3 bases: TGTGCCAGCAGCACCCAGCGGGGGAGCTCCTACGAGCAGTACTTC. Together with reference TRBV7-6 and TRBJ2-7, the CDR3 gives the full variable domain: GAGVSQSPRYKVTKRGQDVALRCDPISGHVSLYWYRQALGQGPEFLTYFNYEAQQDKSGLPNDRFSAERPEGSISTLTIQRTEQRDSAMYRCASSTQRGSSYEQYFGPGTRLTVT.

This CDR3 reads CASSQDEGGEQFF. For the CDR3, the DNA is TGTGCCAGCTCACAGGACGAGGGCGGTGAGCAGTTCTTC. V is TRBV18 and J is TRBJ2-1; the D gene is possibly TRBD2 (5 bases). This CDR3 has 13 residues. Germline V gives CDR1 KGHSH, CDR2 LQKENI. The germline V and J ends were trimmed by 4 bases and 9 bases, with 13 bases remaining between them.

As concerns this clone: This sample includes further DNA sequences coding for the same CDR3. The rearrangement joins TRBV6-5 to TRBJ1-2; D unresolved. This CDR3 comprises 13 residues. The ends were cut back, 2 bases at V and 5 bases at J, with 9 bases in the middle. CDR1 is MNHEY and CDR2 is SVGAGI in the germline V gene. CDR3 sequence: CASSYRVGYGYTF. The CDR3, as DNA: TGTGCCAGCAGTTACAGGGTCGGTTATGGCTACACCTTC.

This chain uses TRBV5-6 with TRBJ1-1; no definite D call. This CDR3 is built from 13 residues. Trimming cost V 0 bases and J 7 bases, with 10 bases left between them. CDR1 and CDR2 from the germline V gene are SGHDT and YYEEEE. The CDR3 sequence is CASSLGQLSEAFF. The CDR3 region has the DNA TGTGCCAGCAGCTTGGGTCAGCTCAGTGAAGCTTTCTTT.

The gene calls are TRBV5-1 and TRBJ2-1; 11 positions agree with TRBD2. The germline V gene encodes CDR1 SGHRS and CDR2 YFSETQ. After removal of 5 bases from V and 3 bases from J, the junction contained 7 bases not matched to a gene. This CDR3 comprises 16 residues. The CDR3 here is CASRDDTSGGYNEQFF. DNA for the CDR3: TGCGCCAGCAGGGACGATACTAGCGGGGGCTACAATGAGCAGTTCTTC.

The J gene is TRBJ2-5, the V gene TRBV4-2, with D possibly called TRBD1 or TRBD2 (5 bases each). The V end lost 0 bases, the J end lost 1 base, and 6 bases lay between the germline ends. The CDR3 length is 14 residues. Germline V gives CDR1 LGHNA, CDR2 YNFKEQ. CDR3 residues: CASSQEGPQETQYF. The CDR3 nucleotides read TGTGCCAGCAGCCAAGAGGGACCCCAAGAGACCCAGTACTTC.

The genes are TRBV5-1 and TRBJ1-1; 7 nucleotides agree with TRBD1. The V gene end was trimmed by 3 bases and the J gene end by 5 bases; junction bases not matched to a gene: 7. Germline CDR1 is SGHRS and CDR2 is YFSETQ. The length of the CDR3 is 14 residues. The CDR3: CASSSGQAITEAFF. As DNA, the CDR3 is TGCGCCAGCAGCTCCGGACAGGCAATAACTGAAGCTTTCTTT.

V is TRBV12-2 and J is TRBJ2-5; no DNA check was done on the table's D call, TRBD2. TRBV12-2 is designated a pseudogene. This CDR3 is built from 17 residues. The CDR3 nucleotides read TGTGCAAGTCGCGGAGGGGGGGTGGCCGCGGACCAAGAGACCCAGTACTTC. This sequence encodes CASRGGGVAADQETQYF.

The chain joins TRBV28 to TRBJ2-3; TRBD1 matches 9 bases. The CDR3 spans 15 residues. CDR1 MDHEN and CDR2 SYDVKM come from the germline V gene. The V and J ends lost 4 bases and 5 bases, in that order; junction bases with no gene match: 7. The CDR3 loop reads CASSSTGGNLDTQYF. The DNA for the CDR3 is TGTGCCAGCAGTTCTACAGGGGGCAATCTAGATACGCAGTATTTT.

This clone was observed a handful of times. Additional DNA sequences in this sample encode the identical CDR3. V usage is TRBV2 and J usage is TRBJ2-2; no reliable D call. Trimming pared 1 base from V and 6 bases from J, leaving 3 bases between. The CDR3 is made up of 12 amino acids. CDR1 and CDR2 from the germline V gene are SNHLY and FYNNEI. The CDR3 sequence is CASSEGPGELFF. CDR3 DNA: TGTGCCAGCAGTGAAGGGCCCGGGGAGCTGTTTTTT.

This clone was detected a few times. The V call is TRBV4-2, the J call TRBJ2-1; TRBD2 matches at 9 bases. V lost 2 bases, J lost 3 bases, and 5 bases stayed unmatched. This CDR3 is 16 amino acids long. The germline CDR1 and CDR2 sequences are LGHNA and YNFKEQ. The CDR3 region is CASSQRGTSNYNEQFF. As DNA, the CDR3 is TGTGCCAGCAGCCAACGGGGGACTAGCAACTACAATGAGCAGTTCTTC.

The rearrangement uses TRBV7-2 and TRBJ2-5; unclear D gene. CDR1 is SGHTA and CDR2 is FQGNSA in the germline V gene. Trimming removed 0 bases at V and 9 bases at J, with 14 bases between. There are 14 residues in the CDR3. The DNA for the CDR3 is TGTGCCAGCAGCTTAGCAGTCGTTGGCTGGTCCCAGTACTTC. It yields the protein CASSLAVVGWSQYF.

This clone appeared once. The CDR3 protein is CASSPVGGREQFF. The DNA of the CDR3 is TGTGCCAGCAGCCCAGTGGGGGGCAGGGAGCAGTTCTTC. The chain couples TRBV11-3 to TRBJ2-1, with D possibly being TRBD1 or TRBD2 (6 bases each). From germline, CDR1 is SGHNT and CDR2 YENEEA. This CDR3 spans 13 amino acids. V lost 5 bases to trimming and J lost 10 bases, with 15 bases between them.

DNA for the CDR3: TGTGCCAGCACACCGTCGGGAGGGCGGTCCTACAATGAGCAGTTCTTC. Amino acid sequence: CASTPSGGRSYNEQFF. The chain combines TRBV27 with TRBJ2-1; 8 bases fit TRBD2. Trimming at V came to 7 bases and at J to 1 base, leaving 9 bases not matched to a gene. The CDR3 is 16 amino acids. Germline V gives CDR1 MNHEY, CDR2 SMNVEV (reference sequence).

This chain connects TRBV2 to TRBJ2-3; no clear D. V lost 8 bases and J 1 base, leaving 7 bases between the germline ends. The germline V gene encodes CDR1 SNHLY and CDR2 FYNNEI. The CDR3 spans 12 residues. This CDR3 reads CASEGGTDTQYF. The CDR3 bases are TGTGCCAGCGAAGGTGGCACAGATACGCAGTATTTT.

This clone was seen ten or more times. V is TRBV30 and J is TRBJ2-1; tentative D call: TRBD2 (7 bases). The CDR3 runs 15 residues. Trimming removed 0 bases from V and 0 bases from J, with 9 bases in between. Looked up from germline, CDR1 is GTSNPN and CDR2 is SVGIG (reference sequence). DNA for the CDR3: TGTGCCTGGAGTGTGGGAGGGGGCTCCTACAATGAGCAGTTCTTC. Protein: CAWSVGGGSYNEQFF.

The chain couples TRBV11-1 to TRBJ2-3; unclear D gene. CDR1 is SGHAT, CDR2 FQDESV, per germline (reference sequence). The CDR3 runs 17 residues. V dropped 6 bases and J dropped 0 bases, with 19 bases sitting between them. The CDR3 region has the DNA TGTGCCAGCAGACCGCTATGGTTTTCCCTTAGCACAGATACGCAGTATTTT. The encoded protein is CASRPLWFSLSTDTQYF.

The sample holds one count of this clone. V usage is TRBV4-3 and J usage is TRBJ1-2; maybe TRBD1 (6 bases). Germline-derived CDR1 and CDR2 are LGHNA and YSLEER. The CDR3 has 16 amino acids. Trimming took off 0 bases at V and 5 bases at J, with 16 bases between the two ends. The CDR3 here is CASSQDRDTAFYGYTF. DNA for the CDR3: TGCGCCAGCAGCCAAGATAGGGACACCGCTTTTTATGGCTACACCTTC.

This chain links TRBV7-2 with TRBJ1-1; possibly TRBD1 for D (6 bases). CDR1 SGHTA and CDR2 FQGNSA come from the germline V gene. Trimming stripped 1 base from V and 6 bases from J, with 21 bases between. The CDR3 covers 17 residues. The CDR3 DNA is TGTGCCAGCAGCTTAGGGAATCCTATAGGGGGGATGCCTGAAGCTTTCTTT. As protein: CASSLGNPIGGMPEAFF.

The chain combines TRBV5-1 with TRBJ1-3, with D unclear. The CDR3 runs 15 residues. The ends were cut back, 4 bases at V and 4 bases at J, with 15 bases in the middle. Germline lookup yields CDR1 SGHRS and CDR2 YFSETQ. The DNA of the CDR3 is TGCGCCAGCAGCCCGGGATCCATTAGGGGAAACACCATATATTTT. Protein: CASSPGSIRGNTIYF.

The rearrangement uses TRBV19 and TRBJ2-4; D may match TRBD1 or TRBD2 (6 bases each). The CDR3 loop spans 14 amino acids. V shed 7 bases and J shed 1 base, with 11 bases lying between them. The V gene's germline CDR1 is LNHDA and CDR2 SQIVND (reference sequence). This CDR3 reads CASTKGGAKNIQYF. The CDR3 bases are TGTGCCAGTACCAAGGGGGGTGCCAAAAACATTCAGTACTTC.

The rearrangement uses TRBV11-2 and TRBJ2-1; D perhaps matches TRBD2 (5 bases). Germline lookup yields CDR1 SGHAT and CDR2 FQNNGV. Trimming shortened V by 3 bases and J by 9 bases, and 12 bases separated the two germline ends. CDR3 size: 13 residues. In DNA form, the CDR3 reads TGTGCCAGCAGCTTCGGGGAATCTGGTGAGCAGTTCTTC. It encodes CASSFGESGEQFF.

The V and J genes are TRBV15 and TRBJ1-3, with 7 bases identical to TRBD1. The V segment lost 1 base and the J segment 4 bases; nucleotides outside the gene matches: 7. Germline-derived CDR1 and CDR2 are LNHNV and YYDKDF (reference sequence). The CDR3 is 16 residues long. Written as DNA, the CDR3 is TGTGCCACCAGCAGAGCCTCGACAGGGCTAGGAAACACCATATATTTT. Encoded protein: CATSRASTGLGNTIYF. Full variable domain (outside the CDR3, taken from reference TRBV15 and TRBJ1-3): DAMVIQNPRYQVTQFGKPVTLSCSQTLNHNVMYWYQQKSSQAPKLLFHYYDKDFNNEADTPDNFQSRRPNTSFCFLDIRSPGLGDTAMYLCATSRASTGLGNTIYFGEGSWLTVV.